The entry that follows covers one T cell receptor (beta chain) sequence. In the library, unique molecular identifiers were attached to individual cDNA molecules. How the authors handled the data: The median was roughly 100,000 TCRs per sample, ranging about 23,224 to 690,600. TCRdb re-derived calls from the 5' RACE reads in MiXCR, one entry per CDR3 protein. The V and J calls shown here were made by TCRdb, not taken from the authors' results. The data contain under 150,000 distinct CDR3 sequences, around a fifth of them singletons. The record originates from a study of human T cells and chemical hapten exposure. The CDR3 runs 20 residues. Trimming at V came to 4 bases and at J to 3 bases, leaving 16 bases not matched to a gene. Germline V gene lookup returns CDR1 SGHVS and CDR2 FQNEAQ. Extraction yielded total RNA from whole blood (unfractionated).

The receptor comes from a human donor in good health. The rearrangement joins TRBV7-8 to TRBJ2-1; 12 positions match TRBD2. The CDR3 reads CASSWATTASGRDVYNEQFF. CDR3 bases: TGTGCCAGCAGCTGGGCAACGACGGCTAGCGGGAGGGACGTCTACAATGAGCAGTTCTTC.